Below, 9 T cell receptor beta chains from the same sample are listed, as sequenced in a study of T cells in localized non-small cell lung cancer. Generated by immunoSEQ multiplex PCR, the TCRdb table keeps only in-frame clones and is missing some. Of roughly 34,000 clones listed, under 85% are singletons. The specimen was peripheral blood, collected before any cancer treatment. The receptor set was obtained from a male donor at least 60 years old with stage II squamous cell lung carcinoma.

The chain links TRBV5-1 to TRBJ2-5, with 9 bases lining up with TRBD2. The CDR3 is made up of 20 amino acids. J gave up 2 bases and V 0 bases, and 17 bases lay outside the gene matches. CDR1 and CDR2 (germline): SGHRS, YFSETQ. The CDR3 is CASSLARGSGGLTLQETQYF. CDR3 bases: TGCGCCAGCAGCTTGGCTCGAGGTAGCGGGGGTCTTACATTACAAGAGACCCAGTACTTC.

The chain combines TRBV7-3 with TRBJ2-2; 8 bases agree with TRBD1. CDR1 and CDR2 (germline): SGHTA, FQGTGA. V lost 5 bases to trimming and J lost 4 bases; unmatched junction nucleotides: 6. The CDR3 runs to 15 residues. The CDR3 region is CASSLVTGATGELFF. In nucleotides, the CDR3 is TGTGCCAGCAGCCTAGTGACAGGGGCCACCGGGGAGCTGTTTTTT.

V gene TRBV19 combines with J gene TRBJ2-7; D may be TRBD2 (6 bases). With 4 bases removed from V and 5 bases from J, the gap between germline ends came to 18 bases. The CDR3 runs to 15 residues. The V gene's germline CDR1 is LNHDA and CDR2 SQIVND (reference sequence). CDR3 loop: CASSTGSGGADEQYF. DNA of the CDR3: TGTGCCAGTAGTACGGGATCCGGGGGTGCGGACGAGCAGTACTTC.

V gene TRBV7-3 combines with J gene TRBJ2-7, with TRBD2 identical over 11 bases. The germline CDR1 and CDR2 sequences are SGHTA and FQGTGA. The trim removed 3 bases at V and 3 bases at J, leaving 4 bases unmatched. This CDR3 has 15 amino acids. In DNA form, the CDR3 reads TGTGCCAGCAGCTTTAGACTAGCGGGGAACTACGAGCAGTACTTC. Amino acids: CASSFRLAGNYEQYF.

CDR3 in DNA: TGTGCCACCCGAGGAGCTCTTACTGAAGCTTTCTTT. It encodes CATRGALTEAFF. This chain connects TRBV19 to TRBJ1-1; D remains unclear. The CDR3 contains 12 residues. The ends were cut back, 10 bases at V and 5 bases at J, with 14 bases in the middle. Germline assignment: CDR1 LNHDA and CDR2 SQIVND (reference sequence).

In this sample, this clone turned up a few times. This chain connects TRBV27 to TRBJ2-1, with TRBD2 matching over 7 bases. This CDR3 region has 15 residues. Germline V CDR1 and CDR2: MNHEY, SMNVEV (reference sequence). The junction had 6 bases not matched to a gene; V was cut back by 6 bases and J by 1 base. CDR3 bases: TGTGCCAGCAGCCGCACTAGCGTTTCCTACAATGAGCAGTTCTTC. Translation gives CASSRTSVSYNEQFF.

The chain's CDR3 is CASSLSEGRSNEKLFF. CDR3 coding DNA: TGTGCCAGCAGTTTATCGGAGGGGAGATCTAATGAAAAACTGTTTTTT. The chain couples TRBV28 to TRBJ1-4, with D tentatively TRBD1 (5 bases). This CDR3 has 16 amino acids. V was clipped by 1 base and J by 3 bases, with 12 bases between them. Germline V CDR1 and CDR2: MDHEN, SYDVKM.

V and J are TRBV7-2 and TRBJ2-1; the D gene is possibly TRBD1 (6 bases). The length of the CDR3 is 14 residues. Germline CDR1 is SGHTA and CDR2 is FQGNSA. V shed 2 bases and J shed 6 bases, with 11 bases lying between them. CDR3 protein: CASSLNRVGNEQFF. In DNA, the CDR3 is TGTGCCAGCAGCTTAAACAGGGTTGGCAATGAGCAGTTCTTC.

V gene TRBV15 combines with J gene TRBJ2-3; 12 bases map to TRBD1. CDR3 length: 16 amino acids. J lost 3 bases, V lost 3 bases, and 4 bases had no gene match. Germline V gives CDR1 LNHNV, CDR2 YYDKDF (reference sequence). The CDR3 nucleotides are TGTGCCACCAGCAGGCCGGGACAGGGGGCTACAGATACGCAGTATTTT. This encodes CATSRPGQGATDTQYF.